This T cell receptor beta chain was profiled in a study of tumor and adjacent non-tumor tissue in lung cancer (dated by TCRdb to 2016 to 2019). At the level of the whole study: Of the cohort, 11 to 12 patients had adenocarcinoma, 2 had squamous cell carcinoma and 1 had small cell lung cancer. Among the approximately 15 patients, ages ranged from roughly 30 to 85 years, approximately 10 were men and 5 were women, and disease was TNM stage I to III. Under 35 paired specimens, one tumor and one normal lung sample per patient, were profiled by TCRbeta CDR3 sequencing. Bulk TCRbeta repertoires were compared between lung tumor tissue and matched distant non-tumor lung tissue obtained from more than twelve lung cancer patients. In total, sequencing yielded 130,000,000 or so productive TCRbeta reads, which works out to an average of about 4 million reads per sample.

The protocol used for the library was multiplex PCR. For sequencing, an Illumina HiSeq 2500 was employed. TCRbeta libraries were built by three rounds of nested PCR using primers (Table S4), following protocols modified from ARM-PCR. PCR products of 200-500 bp were gel-excised and purified with the QIAquick gel extraction kit before sequencing. In the authors' own workflow: Reads were cleaned using Trimmomatic, were merged into complete CDR3 sequences using FLASH, and were assigned to V(D)J germline segments using MiTCR. Clonal diversity was calculated as the inverse Simpson's index using VDJtools. In-frame sequences without a premature stop codon were defined as productive reads. TCRdb handled the public reads itself, with Q25 trimming in fastp and clone calling in MiXCR, and kept productive beta chains. Duplicate CDR3 protein sequences are folded into a single record with the most common DNA and genes. TCRdb's processing, not the study's, gives the V and J calls here. This sample comprises approximately 120,000 distinct CDR3 sequences, about 63% of them detected only once. The ten most abundant clones make up about 20% of the sample.

Comment on this clonotype: Its antigen target is currently unknown. The junction shows a germline mismatch at one end, possibly a read error.

RNA was isolated from bulk unsorted tissue, and RNA quality was assessed with a NanoDrop ND-1000 and an Agilent 2100. Distant non-tumor tissue taken more than 3 cm from the tumor edge was used as the normal lung sample. All donors had newly diagnosed lung cancer, had not received prior chemotherapy, and were admitted for thoracic surgery in China between August and November 2014. The study excluded patients who had received radiotherapy or chemotherapy before or who had another cancer at the same time. Pieces of surgical tissue measuring roughly 1-2.1 cm3 were kept in RNAlater solution and held at -80 degrees C until needed. The research as a whole found: The methods do not name the sequencing platform or mention unique molecular identifiers. Only approximately 14 patients were included in the cohort, and the need for larger samples and more detailed clinical data was noted by the authors. Younger patients had significantly higher TCR diversity, and higher tumor TCR diversity was associated with shorter overall and disease-free survival. Peripheral blood was not sequenced, so blood TCRbeta repertoires were not examined in the lung cancer patients of the study. The top 100 clones made up a significantly larger cumulative share of the repertoire in normal lung than in tumor tissue. Tumor tissue showed significantly higher TCR diversity (inverse Simpson) than normal lung tissue, at roughly 430 vs 170 (P = 0.0075, Mann-Whitney U test).

Counted from cysteine to phenylalanine, this CDR3 has 15 amino acids. Only CDR3 DNA remains: 45 bases, in frame from the first base. This sequence was found in a man in his 60s with non-small cell lung cancer. The sequence joins TRBV12-3 or TRBV12-4 to TRBJ1-3; no confident D gene assignment can be made. The sequencing input was distant non-tumor lung tissue. The CDR3 region has the sequence CASSYDGKSGNTIHF. In nucleotides, the sequence is TGTGCCAGCAGTTACGACGGAAAGTCTGGAAACACCATACATTTT.